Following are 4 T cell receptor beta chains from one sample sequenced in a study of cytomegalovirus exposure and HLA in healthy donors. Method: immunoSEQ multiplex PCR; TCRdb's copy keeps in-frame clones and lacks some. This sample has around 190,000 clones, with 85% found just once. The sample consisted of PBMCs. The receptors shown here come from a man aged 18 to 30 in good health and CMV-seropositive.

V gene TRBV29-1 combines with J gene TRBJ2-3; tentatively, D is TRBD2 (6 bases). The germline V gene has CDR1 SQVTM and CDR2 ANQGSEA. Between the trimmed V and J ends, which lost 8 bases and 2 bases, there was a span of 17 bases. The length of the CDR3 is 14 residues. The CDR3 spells CSQRVGGVTDTQYF. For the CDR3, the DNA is TGCAGCCAACGCGTCGGCGGGGTCACAGATACGCAGTATTTT.

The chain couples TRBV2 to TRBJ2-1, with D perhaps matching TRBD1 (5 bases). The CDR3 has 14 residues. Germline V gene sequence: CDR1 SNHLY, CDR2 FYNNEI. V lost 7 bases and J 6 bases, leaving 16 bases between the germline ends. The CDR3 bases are TGTGCCAGCATCGTGCAGGGAAAAGGCAATGAGCAGTTCTTC. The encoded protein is CASIVQGKGNEQFF.

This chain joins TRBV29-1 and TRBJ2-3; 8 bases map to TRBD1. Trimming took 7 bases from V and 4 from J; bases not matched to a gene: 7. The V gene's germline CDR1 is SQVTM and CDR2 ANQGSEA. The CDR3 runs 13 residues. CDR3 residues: CSATAGGSDTQYF. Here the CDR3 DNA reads TGCAGCGCCACGGCAGGGGGCTCAGATACGCAGTATTTT.

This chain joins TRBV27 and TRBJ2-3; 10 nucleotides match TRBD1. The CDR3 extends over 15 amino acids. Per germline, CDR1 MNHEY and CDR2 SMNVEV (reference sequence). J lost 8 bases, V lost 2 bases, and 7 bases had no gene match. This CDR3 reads CASSLGTGADGTQYF. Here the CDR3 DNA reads TGTGCCAGCAGTTTAGGGACAGGGGCCGACGGTACGCAGTATTTT.